The 25 T cell receptor beta chains given below trace back to one sample, sequenced in a study of blood T cell repertoires in COVID-19. Produced via immunoSEQ multiplex PCR; TCRdb's table is partial and in-frame only. The sample lists 310,000 or so clones; about 86% were seen once. The material sequenced was peripheral blood. The receptors derive from a woman between 50 and 59 years old with acute or convalescent COVID-19.

The chain links TRBV5-1 to TRBJ1-1; a possible D gene is TRBD1 (5 bases). Deletions cut 0 bases from V and 3 bases from J, with 12 bases between. This CDR3 has 15 residues. The germline CDR1 and CDR2 sequences are SGHRS and YFSETQ. The chain's CDR3 is CASSLAWGGDTEAFF. The CDR3 DNA reads TGCGCCAGCAGCTTGGCCTGGGGGGGTGACACTGAAGCTTTCTTT.

J is TRBJ2-3 and V is TRBV4-1; D gene uncertain. This CDR3 comprises 13 residues. V lost 1 base, J lost 5 bases, and 7 bases lay in between. Germline V gene lookup returns CDR1 MGHRA and CDR2 YSYEKL. The CDR3 bases are TGCGCCAGCAGCCAAGGGGCCCAAGATACGCAGTATTTT. It yields the protein CASSQGAQDTQYF.

This clone was counted once. J is TRBJ2-1 and V is TRBV7-2; TRBD2 matches at 8 bases. Per germline, CDR1 SGHTA and CDR2 FQGNSA. The V gene end was trimmed by 4 bases and the J gene end by 2 bases; junction bases not matched to a gene: 7. The CDR3 length is 16 residues. Written as DNA, the CDR3 is TGTGCCAGCAGCTACCAACTAGCGGCAACCTACAATGAGCAGTTCTTC. Encoded protein: CASSYQLAATYNEQFF.

J is TRBJ1-1 and V is TRBV30, with 8 bases identical to TRBD1. Germline V gene data show CDR1 as GTSNPN and CDR2 as SVGIG (reference sequence). V was clipped by 0 bases and J by 4 bases; unmatched bases: 7. The CDR3 has 15 amino acids. The CDR3 sequence: CAWSVPDRESTEAFF. The CDR3 bases are TGTGCCTGGAGTGTCCCGGACAGGGAGAGCACTGAAGCTTTCTTT.

The rearrangement links TRBV5-1 to TRBJ1-4; D ambiguous. Germline V gives CDR1 SGHRS, CDR2 YFSETQ. This CDR3 spans 15 amino acids. Trimming left V 0 bases short and J 4 bases short, with 10 bases between. The CDR3 protein is CASSLVGRYNEKLFF. In DNA, the CDR3 is TGCGCCAGCAGCTTGGTGGGCAGGTATAATGAAAAACTGTTTTTT.

This clone has a handful of counts. The junction departs from germline at one end; a sequencing error may be responsible. The rearrangement links TRBV7-2 to TRBJ1-1; the match to TRBD1 covers 11 bases. The germline V gene encodes CDR1 SGHTA and CDR2 FQGNSA. The CDR3 is made up of 18 amino acids. For the CDR3, the DNA is TGTGCCAGCACCTTAAATCCGGGACAGGGGGTAGGAGGCACTGAAGCTTTCTTT. Encoded protein: CASTLNPGQGVGGTEAFF.

This clone came up once. V and J are TRBV5-1 and TRBJ2-1; TRBD2 matches at 11 bases. CDR3 length: 14 amino acids. The germline V gene has CDR1 SGHRS and CDR2 YFSETQ. Losses at the gene ends were 4 bases for V and 10 bases for J; bases not matched to a gene: 7. The CDR3 nucleotides read TGCGCCAGCAGCCTTGGGACTAGCGGCGGAGAGCAGTTCTTC. Its protein is CASSLGTSGGEQFF. Complete variable domain (other parts from reference TRBV5-1 and TRBJ2-1): KAGVTQTPRYLIKTRGQQVTLSCSPISGHRSVSWYQQTPGQGLQFLFEYFSETQRNKGNFPGRFSGRQFSNSRSEMNVSTLELGDSALYLCASSLGTSGGEQFFGPGTRLTVL.

There are a few counts of this clone. The chain couples TRBV5-1 to TRBJ2-2; D remains ambiguous. Looked up from germline, CDR1 is SGHRS and CDR2 is YFSETQ. V gave up 6 bases and J gave up 4 bases, with 10 bases separating them. The CDR3 extends over 13 amino acids. As DNA, the CDR3 is TGCGCCAGCAATGGGCAGTCCACCGGGGAGCTGTTTTTT. The encoded protein is CASNGQSTGELFF.

This chain joins TRBV5-4 and TRBJ2-2; D may be TRBD2 (5 bases). The CDR3 loop spans 13 amino acids. Trimming cost V 2 bases and J 5 bases, with 7 bases left between them. CDR1 is SGHNT and CDR2 is YYREEE in the germline V gene (reference sequence). The CDR3 loop reads CASSLEGTGELFF. CDR3 DNA: TGTGCCAGCAGCTTAGAGGGAACCGGGGAGCTGTTTTTT.

The chain is built from TRBV5-1 and TRBJ2-5, with a possible D match to TRBD1 (5 bases). V was pared by 6 bases and J by 0 bases, with 9 bases between. CDR3 length: 13 amino acids. Germline values: CDR1 SGHRS, CDR2 YFSETQ. DNA of the CDR3: TGCGCCAGCAAGGGGCAGAACCAAGAGACCCAGTACTTC. Amino acid sequence: CASKGQNQETQYF.

This rearrangement joins TRBV7-2 to TRBJ1-1, with 8 nucleotides matching TRBD1. J was trimmed by 5 bases and V by 5 bases; bases with no gene match: 10. CDR1 and CDR2 (germline): SGHTA, FQGNSA. The CDR3 loop spans 15 amino acids. The CDR3 DNA reads as TGTGCCAGCAGCCCCTCACAGGGGGGGATTACTGAAGCTTTCTTT. Protein sequence: CASSPSQGGITEAFF.

The chain couples TRBV2 to TRBJ2-3, with 9 bases identical to TRBD2. This CDR3 has 16 amino acids. The germline V gene has CDR1 SNHLY and CDR2 FYNNEI. The junction had 9 bases not matched to a gene; V was cut back by 8 bases and J by 0 bases. The CDR3 reads CASLSTSGHSTDTQYF. The DNA of the CDR3 is TGTGCCAGCCTGTCGACTAGCGGACATAGCACAGATACGCAGTATTTT.

Only a few counts were recorded for this clone. V and J are TRBV7-2 and TRBJ1-2; D uncertain. CDR3 length equals 15 residues. V lost 5 bases to trimming and J lost 3 bases, with 16 bases between them. Germline lookup yields CDR1 SGHTA and CDR2 FQGNSA. CDR3 sequence (DNA): TGTGCCAGCAGCACCGAATTAAAGGAGGACTATGGCTACACCTTC. Protein: CASSTELKEDYGYTF.

The chain couples TRBV10-1 to TRBJ2-5, with 9 positions matching TRBD1. The CDR3 contains 13 residues. Germline trimming cut 6 bases from V and 5 bases from J; bases unmatched to any gene: 4. The germline CDR1 and CDR2 sequences are WNHNN and SYGVQD (reference sequence). The CDR3 DNA follows: TGCGCCAGCAGCCCCGGGACAGGGGAGACCCAGTACTTC. Amino acids: CASSPGTGETQYF.

The chain employs TRBV2 and TRBJ2-5; 8 bases fit TRBD1. Germline CDR1 reads SNHLY; CDR2 reads FYNNEI. The CDR3 has 12 residues. J gave up 4 bases and V 7 bases, and 2 bases lay outside the gene matches. The CDR3: CASKDRGETQYF. CDR3 in DNA: TGTGCCAGCAAAGACAGGGGAGAGACCCAGTACTTC.

The chain couples TRBV19 to TRBJ1-5; no clear D. This CDR3 is built from 13 residues. CDR1 LNHDA and CDR2 SQIVND come from the germline V gene (reference sequence). V was cut by 4 bases and J by 0 bases, with 4 bases left in between. The CDR3 loop reads CASSTFSNQPQHF. The CDR3 DNA follows: TGTGCCAGTAGTACCTTTAGCAATCAGCCCCAGCATTTT.

This chain connects TRBV9 to TRBJ1-1; TRBD1 matches 7 bases. The CDR3 spans 12 residues. The V and J ends lost 3 bases and 8 bases, in that order; junction bases with no gene match: 4. CDR1 is SGDLS, CDR2 YYNGEE, per germline. The DNA of the CDR3 is TGTGCCAGCAGCGGAGGGACAGCAGAAGCTTTCTTT. Translation gives CASSGGTAEAFF.

The rearrangement links TRBV29-1 to TRBJ2-7; maybe TRBD2 (6 bases). The germline V gene has CDR1 SQVTM and CDR2 ANQGSEA. With 2 bases removed from V and 1 base from J, the gap between germline ends came to 9 bases. This CDR3 spans 13 amino acids. Written as DNA, the CDR3 is TGCAGCGTTGAAATGGAGGGGTCCTACGAGCAGTACTTC. Protein product: CSVEMEGSYEQYF.

CDR3 in DNA: TGTGCCACCAGTGACCCCACAGATTCCACCGGGGAGCTGTTTTTT. It yields the protein CATSDPTDSTGELFF. The chain has TRBV24-1 and TRBJ2-2; D is uncertain. The germline V and J ends were trimmed by 4 bases and 4 bases, with 12 bases remaining between them. Germline CDR1 and CDR2: KGHDR and SFDVKD. The CDR3 consists of 15 residues.

The chain links TRBV11-2 to TRBJ2-1, with TRBD1 as a possible D gene (5 bases). Germline values: CDR1 SGHAT, CDR2 FQNNGV. Trimming removed 1 base at V and 5 bases at J, with 15 bases between. This CDR3 has 16 amino acids. The CDR3 spells CASSLGTGANDNEQFF. The CDR3 DNA sequence: TGTGCCAGCAGCTTAGGTACAGGAGCGAACGACAATGAGCAGTTCTTC. Supplemented by reference TRBV11-2 and TRBJ2-1, the full variable domain reads EAGVAQSPRYKIIEKRQSVAFWCNPISGHATLYWYQQILGQGPKLLIQFQNNGVVDDSQLPKDRFSAERLKGVDSTLKIQPAKLEDSAVYLCASSLGTGANDNEQFFGPGTRLTVL.

This chain uses TRBV5-1 with TRBJ2-1, with 7 bases fitting TRBD1. This CDR3 is built from 16 residues. J gave up 4 bases and V 3 bases, and 10 bases lay outside the gene matches. Germline V lookup: CDR1 SGHRS, CDR2 YFSETQ. CDR3 loop: CASSSLEGTDYNEQFF. For the CDR3, the DNA is TGCGCCAGCAGCTCGTTAGAGGGGACAGATTACAATGAGCAGTTCTTC.

V gene TRBV2 combines with J gene TRBJ2-2; D unresolved. Looked up from germline, CDR1 is SNHLY and CDR2 is FYNNEI. The CDR3 totals 15 residues. The ends were cut back, 2 bases at V and 3 bases at J, with 10 bases in the middle. The CDR3 sequence: CASSEPGFDTGELFF. DNA for the CDR3: TGTGCCAGCAGTGAACCGGGTTTCGACACCGGGGAGCTGTTTTTT.

This CDR3 reads CASSPRAGGGLQETQYF. The CDR3 DNA reads TGTGCCAGCAGCCCGCGCGCCGGGGGGGGCCTCCAAGAGACCCAGTACTTC. The chain combines TRBV27 with TRBJ2-5, with 8 bases that match TRBD2. Germline CDR1 and CDR2: MNHEY and SMNVEV (reference sequence). V gave up 6 bases and J gave up 1 base; unmatched junction bases: 13. CDR3 length: 17 amino acids.

This sequence joins TRBV9 and TRBJ2-4; 9 bases match TRBD2. V lost 4 bases to trimming and J lost 8 bases; unmatched junction nucleotides: 4. CDR3 length equals 13 residues. CDR1 is SGDLS and CDR2 is YYNGEE in the germline V gene. The CDR3 bases are TGTGCCAGCAGCCCCGGCGGGGGGGACATTCAGTACTTC. It codes for CASSPGGGDIQYF.

The J gene is TRBJ2-5, the V gene TRBV10-1, with no clear D. Germline assignment: CDR1 WNHNN and CDR2 SYGVQD (reference sequence). The CDR3 runs 13 residues. V lost 4 bases and J lost 2, with 8 bases in between. The CDR3 DNA sequence: TGCGCCAGCAGTGGCTCAGTTCAAGAGACCCAGTACTTC. Its protein product is CASSGSVQETQYF.